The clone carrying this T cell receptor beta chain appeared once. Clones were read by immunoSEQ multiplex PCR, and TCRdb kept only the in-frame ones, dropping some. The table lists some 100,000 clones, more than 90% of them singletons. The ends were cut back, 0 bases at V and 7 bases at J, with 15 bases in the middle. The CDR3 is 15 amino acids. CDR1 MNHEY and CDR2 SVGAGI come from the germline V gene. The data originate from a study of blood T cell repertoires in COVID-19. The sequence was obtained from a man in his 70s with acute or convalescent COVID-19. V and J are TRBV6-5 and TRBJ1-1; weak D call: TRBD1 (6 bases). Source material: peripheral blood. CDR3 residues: CASSYSAQGGFEAFF. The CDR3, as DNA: TGTGCCAGCAGTTACTCGGCACAAGGGGGATTTGAAGCTTTCTTT.